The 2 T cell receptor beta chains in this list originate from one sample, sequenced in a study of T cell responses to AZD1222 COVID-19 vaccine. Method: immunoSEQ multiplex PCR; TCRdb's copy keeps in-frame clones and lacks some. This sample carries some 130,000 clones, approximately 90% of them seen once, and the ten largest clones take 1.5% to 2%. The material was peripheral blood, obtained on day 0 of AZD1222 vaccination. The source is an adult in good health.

Written as DNA, the CDR3 is TGTGCCAGCAGCATGGACAGGGGGCAATCTCAGTACTTC. Protein product: CASSMDRGQSQYF. The J gene is TRBJ2-7, the V gene TRBV5-8, with TRBD1 identical over 11 bases. V was pared by 4 bases and J by 10 bases, with 7 bases of the junction left unmatched. The CDR3 loop spans 13 amino acids. Germline V gene sequence: CDR1 SGHTS, CDR2 YDEGEE.

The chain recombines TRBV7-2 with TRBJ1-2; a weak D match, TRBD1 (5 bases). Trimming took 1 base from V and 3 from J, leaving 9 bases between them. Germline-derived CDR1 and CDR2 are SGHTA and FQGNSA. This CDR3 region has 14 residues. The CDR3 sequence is CASSLETGHYGYTF. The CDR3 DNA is TGTGCCAGCAGCTTAGAAACGGGGCACTATGGCTACACCTTC.